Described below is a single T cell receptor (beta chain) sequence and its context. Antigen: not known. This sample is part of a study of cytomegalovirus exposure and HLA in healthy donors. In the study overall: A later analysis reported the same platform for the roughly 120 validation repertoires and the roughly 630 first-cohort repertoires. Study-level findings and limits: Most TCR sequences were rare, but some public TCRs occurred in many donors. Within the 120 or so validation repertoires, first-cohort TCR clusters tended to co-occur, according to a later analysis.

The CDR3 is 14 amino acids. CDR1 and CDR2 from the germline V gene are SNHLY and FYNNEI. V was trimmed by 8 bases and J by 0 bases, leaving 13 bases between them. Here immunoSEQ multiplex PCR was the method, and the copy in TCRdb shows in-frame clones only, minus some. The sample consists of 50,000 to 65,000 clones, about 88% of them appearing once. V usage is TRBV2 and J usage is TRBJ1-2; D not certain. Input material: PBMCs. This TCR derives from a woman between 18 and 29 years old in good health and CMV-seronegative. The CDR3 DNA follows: TGTGCCAGCGGGTCCAGAGAGGCTAACTATGGCTACACCTTC. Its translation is CASGSREANYGYTF.